Each of the 2 T cell receptor beta chains below was sequenced from the same sample in a study of blood T cells in healthy people across ages. Using a J-beta primer mix together with a sample-barcoded 5' primer, a second PCR was run for roughly 6 to 12 cycles. TCRdb re-called the 5' RACE reads through MiXCR, storing one row per CDR3 protein. The table lists approximately 790,000 distinct CDR3 sequences, approximately 59% of them singletons. Sequencing input: blood. The source of these receptors is a man aged 25 to 45 in good health.

This clonotype was counted a few times. The J gene is TRBJ2-4, the V gene TRBV10-3; tentatively, D is TRBD1 or TRBD2 (5 bases each). Germline CDR1 ENHRY, CDR2 SYGVKD. Trimming took 3 bases from V and 5 from J, leaving 17 bases between them. The CDR3 length is 16 residues. CDR3 sequence (DNA): TGTGCCATCAGTGACCCGACCAGGGACCCACAAAACATTCAGTACTTC. Its translation is CAISDPTRDPQNIQYF.

V usage is TRBV30 and J usage is TRBJ1-2; no clear D. Per the germline V gene, CDR1 is GTSNPN and CDR2 is SVGIG (reference sequence). The CDR3 length is 12 residues. Trimming shortened V by 5 bases and J by 6 bases, and 13 bases separated the two germline ends. CDR3 sequence: CAWGIGRDGYTF. The CDR3 nucleotides are TGTGCCTGGGGCATCGGAAGGGATGGCTACACCTTC.